The entry below gives a single T cell receptor beta chain sequence along with its context. Its cognate antigen is unknown. This table comes from immunoSEQ multiplex PCR, and its TCRdb copy is limited to in-frame clones, with some not included. The sample consists of 90,000 to 100,000 clones, roughly 90% of them appearing once. This specimen comes from a study of T cell responses to AZD1222 COVID-19 vaccine. The CDR3 extends over 15 amino acids. Germline V gene data show CDR1 as LNHDA and CDR2 as SQIVND (reference sequence). The ends were cut back, 3 bases at V and 4 bases at J, with 15 bases in the middle. Study findings and constraints: Donor demographics were predominantly white British with a female majority; clonal diversity may be underestimated. Dominant at 160-218 and 743-854, vaccine-associated CD4 TCRs also spanned spike. Nearly half of spike-specific TCRs reportedly go after variant regions that carry no mutations.

The starting material was peripheral blood, obtained 28 days after the second AZD1222 dose. The chain is built from TRBV19 and TRBJ1-2, with D perhaps matching TRBD1 (6 bases). The origin of this receptor is an adult who received the AZD1222 COVID-19 vaccine. CDR3 sequence reads: CASSIPRTVAYGYTF. DNA for the CDR3: TGTGCCAGTAGTATCCCCCGGACAGTGGCCTATGGCTACACCTTC.